This T cell receptor beta chain is drawn from a study of shared clonotypes between healthy human individuals. The wider study: CD4 naive and CD4 memory each took three plates per donor, while CD8 naive took two and CD8 memory one.

About this clone itself: Its antigen is unknown.

Overall study findings and caveats: Naive subsets tended to show greater estimated richness than memory subsets. The generation probabilities recorded for non-shared clonotypes fell below those of clonotypes shared by all four donors.

Terminally differentiated effector memory CD45RA+ cells were excluded by CCR7 positive selection of CD45RO-negative cells. In replicate PCRs of sorted subsets, roughly 210 ng DNA, tens of thousands of T cell genomes, was used. The table came from immunoSEQ multiplex PCR; TCRdb's copy has only in-frame clones and leaves some out. The table includes nearly 2 million clones, about 95% detected once. This CDR3 contains 13 residues. Germline trimming cut 5 bases from V and 2 bases from J; bases unmatched to any gene: 2. Germline CDR1 is SEHNR and CDR2 is FQNEAQ (reference sequence). Sequencing used naive CD8+ T cells sorted from blood. This clonotype was obtained from a man in his late teens or twenties in good health. The chain employs TRBV7-9 and TRBJ2-5; 7 bases agree with TRBD2. CDR3 in amino acids: CASSTSEQETQYF. Here the CDR3 DNA reads TGTGCCAGCAGCACTAGCGAACAAGAGACCCAGTACTTC.